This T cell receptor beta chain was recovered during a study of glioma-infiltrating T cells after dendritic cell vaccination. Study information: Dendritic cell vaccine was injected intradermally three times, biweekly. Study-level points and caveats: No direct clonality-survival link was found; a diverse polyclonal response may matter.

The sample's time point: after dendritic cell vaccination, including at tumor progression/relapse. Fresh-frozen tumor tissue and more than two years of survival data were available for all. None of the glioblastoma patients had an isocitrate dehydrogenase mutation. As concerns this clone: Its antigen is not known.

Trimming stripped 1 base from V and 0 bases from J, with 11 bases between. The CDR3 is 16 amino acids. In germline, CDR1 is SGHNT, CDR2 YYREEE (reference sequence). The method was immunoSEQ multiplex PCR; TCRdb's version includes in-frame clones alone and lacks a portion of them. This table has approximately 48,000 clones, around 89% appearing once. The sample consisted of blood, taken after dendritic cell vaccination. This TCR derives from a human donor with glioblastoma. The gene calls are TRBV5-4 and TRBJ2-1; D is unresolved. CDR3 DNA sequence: TGTGCCAGCAGCTTGTCCAACGGTGGCTCCTACAATGAGCAGTTCTTC. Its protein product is CASSLSNGGSYNEQFF.